The 23 T cell receptor beta chains below all came from one sample that was sequenced in a study of Ad26.COV2.S vaccination and SARS-CoV-2 variants. Generated by immunoSEQ multiplex PCR, the TCRdb table keeps only in-frame clones and is missing some. This sample carries roughly 300,000 clones, 88% of them seen once, and the ten largest clones take approximately 5.9%. Treatment noted: about 20 received Ad26.COV2.S at low or high dose, single or two shots; about 5 received placebo; per-sample allocation not given. Collection of the samples took place on day 63 after the first injection of vaccine or placebo. The sequences come from peripheral blood, collected in a trial of Ad26.COV2.S vaccine versus placebo. All receptors come from a person aged 18-65 years who received the Ad26.COV2.S COVID-19 vaccine or a placebo.

The chain has TRBV7-9 and TRBJ1-3; D unresolved. V was cut by 1 base and J by 0 bases, with 7 bases left in between. CDR1 and CDR2 (germline): SEHNR, FQNEAQ (reference sequence). This CDR3 region has 15 residues. CDR3 amino acids: CASSLGAASGNTIYF. For the CDR3, the DNA is TGTGCCAGCAGCTTAGGTGCGGCCTCTGGAAACACCATATATTTT.

This chain uses TRBV7-8 with TRBJ2-5, with a tentative D call TRBD1 (6 bases). This CDR3 has 16 amino acids. Germline assignment: CDR1 SGHVS and CDR2 FQNEAQ. The V end was cut by 5 bases, the J end by 2 bases, with 18 bases between. The CDR3 DNA reads as TGTGCCAGCAGCCCGCGGACAGCCCAAAAACAAGAGACCCAGTACTTC. The encoded protein is CASSPRTAQKQETQYF.

The chain links TRBV5-8 to TRBJ2-3; D remains unclear. The germline gives CDR1 SGHTS, CDR2 YDEGEE. The V end was cut by 4 bases, the J end by 7 bases, with 13 bases between. The CDR3 extends over 13 amino acids. CDR3 coding DNA: TGTGCCAGCAGCCCTGTTGTTGCTAATACGCAGTATTTT. Amino acid sequence: CASSPVVANTQYF.

This sequence joins TRBV19 and TRBJ1-5, with D uncertain. The ends were cut back, 3 bases at V and 9 bases at J, with 15 bases in the middle. This CDR3 comprises 14 residues. The germline V gene encodes CDR1 LNHDA and CDR2 SQIVND (reference sequence). CDR3 DNA sequence: TGTGCCAGTAGTATTGCGGGGAGTTCGGGGCCCCAGCATTTT. It is translated as CASSIAGSSGPQHF.

This chain uses TRBV11-3 with TRBJ1-1; D gene uncertain. Germline V CDR1 and CDR2: SGHNT, YENEEA. The V gene lost 5 bases and the J gene lost 4 bases, with 11 bases spanning the gap. The CDR3 length is 13 residues. Here the CDR3 DNA reads TGTGCCAGCAGCATAACCAGAGGCACTGAAGCTTTCTTT. Protein product: CASSITRGTEAFF.

This chain joins TRBV5-1 and TRBJ2-2, with D perhaps TRBD1 (6 bases). V lost 6 bases and J 0 bases, leaving 12 bases between the germline ends. The CDR3 is 15 amino acids. In germline, CDR1 is SGHRS, CDR2 YFSETQ. The chain's CDR3 is CASNPDSTNTGELFF. The CDR3 region has the DNA TGCGCCAGCAATCCGGACAGTACGAACACCGGGGAGCTGTTTTTT.

The J gene is TRBJ1-1, the V gene TRBV3-1 (or the pseudogene TRBV3-2), with D possibly matching TRBD1 (6 bases). Trimming removed 2 bases at V and 4 bases at J, with 11 bases between. The CDR3 consists of 14 residues. CDR1 LGHDT and CDR2 YNNKEL come from the germline V gene (reference sequence). CDR3: CASSQRRTVTEAFF. The CDR3 DNA reads TGTGCCAGCAGCCAACGAAGGACAGTCACTGAAGCTTTCTTT.

V gene TRBV28 combines with J gene TRBJ2-7; the match to TRBD1 covers 9 bases. V trimming: 6 bases; J trimming: 2 bases; junction bases outside the gene matches: 5. Germline CDR1 and CDR2: MDHEN and SYDVKM. CDR3 length: 14 residues. The CDR3: CASSPGQGPYEQYF. CDR3 bases: TGTGCCAGCAGCCCGGGACAGGGCCCCTACGAGCAGTACTTC.

The genes are TRBV5-4 and TRBJ2-7, with 9 bases identical to TRBD1. Trimming took 0 bases from V and 7 from J; bases not matched to a gene: 8. Germline V CDR1 and CDR2: SGHNT, YYREEE (reference sequence). This CDR3 has 15 amino acids. In DNA, the CDR3 is TGTGCCAGCAGCTTGGGCCGCACAGGGGGCGCGGAGCAGTACTTC. It encodes CASSLGRTGGAEQYF.

The chain links TRBV7-9 to TRBJ1-2; D remains unclear. V lost 6 bases and J lost 3, with 11 bases in between. The V gene's germline CDR1 is SEHNR and CDR2 FQNEAQ (reference sequence). The CDR3 has 13 amino acids. The CDR3 loop is CASSQPGYYGYTF. DNA for the CDR3: TGTGCCAGCAGTCAGCCGGGGTACTATGGCTACACCTTC.

The rearrangement joins TRBV12-5 to TRBJ2-2; 7 bases map to TRBD1. Trimming at V came to 5 bases and at J to 2 bases, leaving 5 bases not matched to a gene. The germline CDR1 and CDR2 sequences are LGHNT and FRNRAP. The CDR3 runs to 15 residues. The CDR3 region is CASGPRDSNTGELFF. DNA for the CDR3: TGTGCTAGTGGTCCCCGGGACAGTAACACCGGGGAGCTGTTTTTT.

The chain employs TRBV6-5 and TRBJ2-7; D tentatively reads TRBD1 or TRBD2 (5 bases each). Germline CDR1 reads MNHEY; CDR2 reads SVGAGI. Trimming took off 7 bases at V and 7 bases at J, with 17 bases between the two ends. This CDR3 contains 13 residues. CDR3 in amino acids: CASNPAGTGEQYF. In DNA form, the CDR3 reads TGTGCCAGCAACCCCGCCGGGACGGGGGAGCAGTACTTC.

This chain connects TRBV5-4 to TRBJ1-2; no clear D gene. The CDR3 is made up of 13 amino acids. CDR1 SGHNT and CDR2 YYREEE come from the germline V gene (reference sequence). Trimming shortened V by 3 bases and J by 5 bases, and 11 bases separated the two germline ends. CDR3 coding DNA: TGTGCCAGCAGCTCAGAGGGAAGGTATGGCTACACCTTC. It yields the protein CASSSEGRYGYTF.

The chain has TRBV27 and TRBJ2-1, with D tentatively TRBD1 or TRBD2 (5 bases each). The CDR3 extends over 16 amino acids. V was trimmed by 7 bases and J by 0 bases, leaving 16 bases between them. Per germline, CDR1 MNHEY and CDR2 SMNVEV (reference sequence). CDR3 nucleotides: TGTGCCAGCACCTCCCGTGGGGGAAGCTCCTACAATGAGCAGTTCTTC. Residues: CASTSRGGSSYNEQFF.

This chain uses TRBV20-1 with TRBJ1-2; 8 positions agree with TRBD1. The CDR3 has 11 amino acids. Germline lookup yields CDR1 DFQATT and CDR2 SNEGSKA (reference sequence). CDR3 nucleotides: TGCACCCTGGACAGGGTCTATGGCTACACCTTC. This codes for CTLDRVYGYTF.

The rearrangement uses TRBV6-6 and TRBJ2-1; 10 bases line up with TRBD1. Losses at the gene ends were 6 bases for V and 9 bases for J; bases not matched to a gene: 14. CDR3 length equals 16 residues. The germline CDR1 and CDR2 sequences are MNHNY and SVGAGI (reference sequence). CDR3 sequence: CASREPGQGISIEQFF. The CDR3 bases are TGTGCCAGCAGAGAACCGGGACAGGGGATAAGTATTGAGCAGTTCTTC.

This clone was seen just once. The CDR3 loop is CASSIRTSNTGELFF. The CDR3 bases are TGTGCCAGTAGTATACGAACTTCGAACACCGGGGAGCTGTTTTTT. This chain uses TRBV19 with TRBJ2-2; D not certain. The CDR3 covers 15 residues. V was trimmed by 2 bases and J by 0 bases, leaving 7 bases between them. Germline values: CDR1 LNHDA, CDR2 SQIVND (reference sequence). Looking up the rest from reference TRBV19 and TRBJ2-2 gives the full variable domain: DGGITQSPKYLFRKEGQNVTLSCEQNLNHDAMYWYRQDPGQGLRLIYYSQIVNDFQKGDIAEGYSVSREKKESFPLTVTSAQKNPTAFYLCASSIRTSNTGELFFGEGSRLTVL.

The chain employs TRBV15 and TRBJ2-3; 11 nucleotides agree with TRBD2. Germline V gene data show CDR1 as LNHNV and CDR2 as YYDKDF (reference sequence). The CDR3 sequence is 12 residues long. Written as DNA, the CDR3 is TGTGCGACCGGACTAGCGGGTTATACGCAGTATTTT. It codes for CATGLAGYTQYF.

The chain has TRBV4-2 and TRBJ2-5, with a weak D call TRBD1 (5 bases). V gave up 4 bases and J gave up 1 base, with 19 bases separating them. This CDR3 is 17 amino acids long. Germline assignment: CDR1 LGHNA and CDR2 YNFKEQ. CDR3 in amino acids: CASSPAQGLGPQETQYF. CDR3 DNA sequence: TGTGCCAGCAGCCCCGCGCAGGGATTAGGGCCCCAAGAGACCCAGTACTTC.

The rearrangement links TRBV4-3 to TRBJ2-1; TRBD2 matches at 8 bases. CDR3 size: 14 residues. Germline loops: CDR1 LGHNA, CDR2 YSLEER. Germline trimming cut 0 bases from V and 10 bases from J; bases unmatched to any gene: 5. CDR3 DNA sequence: TGCGCCAGCAGCCAAGATGGGAGACTAGCGGAGCAGTTCTTC. This gives the protein CASSQDGRLAEQFF.

There are a few counts of this clone. The chain recombines TRBV7-9 with TRBJ1-5, with no clear D. Germline-derived CDR1 and CDR2 are SEHNR and FQNEAQ (reference sequence). CDR3 length equals 14 residues. The V end was cut by 5 bases, the J end by 4 bases, with 12 bases between. The CDR3 nucleotides read TGTGCCAGCAGCCCTCCTTTAGGAAATCAGCCCCAGCATTTT. Protein product: CASSPPLGNQPQHF.

This clone was counted a single time. V is TRBV7-2 and J is TRBJ2-2, with TRBD2 as a possible D gene (5 bases). Germline-derived CDR1 and CDR2 are SGHTA and FQGNSA. This CDR3 contains 14 residues. V was trimmed by 0 bases and J by 5 bases, leaving 7 bases between them. The CDR3 loop reads CASSLAPGTGELFF. For the CDR3, the DNA is TGTGCCAGCAGCTTAGCGCCGGGGACCGGGGAGCTGTTTTTT. The entire variable domain, with the rest obtained from reference TRBV7-2 and TRBJ2-2, is as follows: GAGVSQSPSNKVTEKGKDVELRCDPISGHTALYWYRQSLGQGLEFLIYFQGNSAPDKSGLPSDRFSAERTGGSVSTLTIQRTQQEDSAVYLCASSLAPGTGELFFGEGSRLTVL.

The gene calls are TRBV7-2 and TRBJ2-4; D is undetermined. Trimming pared 0 bases from V and 0 bases from J, leaving 9 bases between. There are 16 residues in the CDR3. Germline lookup yields CDR1 SGHTA and CDR2 FQGNSA. The CDR3: CASSLAGLLAKNIQYF. The DNA for the CDR3 is TGTGCCAGCAGCTTAGCTGGGCTGCTAGCCAAAAACATTCAGTACTTC.